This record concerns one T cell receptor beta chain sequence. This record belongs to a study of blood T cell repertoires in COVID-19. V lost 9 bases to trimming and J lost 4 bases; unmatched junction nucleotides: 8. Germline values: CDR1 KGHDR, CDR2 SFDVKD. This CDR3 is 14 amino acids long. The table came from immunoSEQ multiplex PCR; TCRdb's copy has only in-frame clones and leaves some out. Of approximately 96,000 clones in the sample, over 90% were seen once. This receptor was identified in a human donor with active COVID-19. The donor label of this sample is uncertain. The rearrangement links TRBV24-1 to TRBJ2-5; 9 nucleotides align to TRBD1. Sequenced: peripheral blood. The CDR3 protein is CATGDRGMPETQYF. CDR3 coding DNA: TGTGCCACCGGAGACAGGGGGATGCCAGAGACCCAGTACTTC.